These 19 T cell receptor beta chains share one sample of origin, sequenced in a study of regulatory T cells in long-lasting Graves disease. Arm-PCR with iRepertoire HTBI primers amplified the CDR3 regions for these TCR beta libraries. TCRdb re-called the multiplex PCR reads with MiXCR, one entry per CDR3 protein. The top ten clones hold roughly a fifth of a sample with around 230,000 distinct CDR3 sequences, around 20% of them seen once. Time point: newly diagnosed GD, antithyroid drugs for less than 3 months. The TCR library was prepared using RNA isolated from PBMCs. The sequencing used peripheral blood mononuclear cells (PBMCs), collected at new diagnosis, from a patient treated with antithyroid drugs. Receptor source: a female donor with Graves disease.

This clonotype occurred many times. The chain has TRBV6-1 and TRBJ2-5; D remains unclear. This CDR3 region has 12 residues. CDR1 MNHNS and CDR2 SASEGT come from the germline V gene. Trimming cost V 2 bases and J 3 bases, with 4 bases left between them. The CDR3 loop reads CASSELEETQYF. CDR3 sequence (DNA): TGTGCCAGCAGTGAACTAGAAGAGACCCAGTACTTC.

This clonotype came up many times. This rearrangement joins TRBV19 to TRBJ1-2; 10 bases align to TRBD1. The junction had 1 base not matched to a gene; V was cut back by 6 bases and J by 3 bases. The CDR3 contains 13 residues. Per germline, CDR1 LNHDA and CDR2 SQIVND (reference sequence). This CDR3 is CASRDRGHYGYTF. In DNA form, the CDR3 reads TGTGCCAGTAGAGACAGGGGGCACTATGGCTACACCTTC.

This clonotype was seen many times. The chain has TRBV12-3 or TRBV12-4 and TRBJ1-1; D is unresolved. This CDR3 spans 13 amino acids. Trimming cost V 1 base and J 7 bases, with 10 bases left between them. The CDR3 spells CASSLGHSNEAFF. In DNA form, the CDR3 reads TGTGCCAGCAGTTTAGGACATTCGAATGAAGCTTTCTTT.

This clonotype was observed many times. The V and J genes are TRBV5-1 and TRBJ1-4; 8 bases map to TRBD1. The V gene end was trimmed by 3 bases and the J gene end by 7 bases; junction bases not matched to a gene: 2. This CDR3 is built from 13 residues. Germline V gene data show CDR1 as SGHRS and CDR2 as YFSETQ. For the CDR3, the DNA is TGCGCCAGCAGCTATGGACAGGGTGAAAAACTGTTTTTT. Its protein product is CASSYGQGEKLFF.

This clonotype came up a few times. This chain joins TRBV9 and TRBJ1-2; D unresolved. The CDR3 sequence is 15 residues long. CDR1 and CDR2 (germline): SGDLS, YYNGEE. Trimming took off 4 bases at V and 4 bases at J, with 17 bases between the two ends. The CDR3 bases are TGTGCCAGCAGCTCAAACCTCCGGGCCCGCTATGGCTACACCTTC. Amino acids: CASSSNLRARYGYTF.

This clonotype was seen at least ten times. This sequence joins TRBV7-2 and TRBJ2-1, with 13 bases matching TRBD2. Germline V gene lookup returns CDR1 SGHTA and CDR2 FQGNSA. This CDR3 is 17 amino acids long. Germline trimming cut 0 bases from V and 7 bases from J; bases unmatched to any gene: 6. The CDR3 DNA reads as TGTGCCAGCAGCTTAGCTGGGACTAGCGGGGCGGTAAATGAGCAGTTCTTC. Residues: CASSLAGTSGAVNEQFF. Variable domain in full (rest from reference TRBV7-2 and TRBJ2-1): GAGVSQSPSNKVTEKGKDVELRCDPISGHTALYWYRQSLGQGLEFLIYFQGNSAPDKSGLPSDRFSAERTGGSVSTLTIQRTQQEDSAVYLCASSLAGTSGAVNEQFFGPGTRLTVL.

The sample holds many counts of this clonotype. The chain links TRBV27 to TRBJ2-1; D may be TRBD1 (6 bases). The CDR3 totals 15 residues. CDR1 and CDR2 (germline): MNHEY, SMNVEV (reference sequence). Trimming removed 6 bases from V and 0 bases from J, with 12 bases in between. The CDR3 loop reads CASSHGQSSYNEQFF. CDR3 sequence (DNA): TGTGCCAGCAGCCACGGACAGAGCTCCTACAATGAGCAGTTCTTC.

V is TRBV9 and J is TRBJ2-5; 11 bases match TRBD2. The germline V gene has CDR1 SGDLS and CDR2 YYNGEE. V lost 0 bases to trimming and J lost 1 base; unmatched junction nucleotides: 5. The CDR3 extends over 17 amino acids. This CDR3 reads CASSVEGTSGPQETQYF. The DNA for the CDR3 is TGTGCCAGCAGCGTAGAGGGGACTAGCGGCCCCCAAGAGACCCAGTACTTC.

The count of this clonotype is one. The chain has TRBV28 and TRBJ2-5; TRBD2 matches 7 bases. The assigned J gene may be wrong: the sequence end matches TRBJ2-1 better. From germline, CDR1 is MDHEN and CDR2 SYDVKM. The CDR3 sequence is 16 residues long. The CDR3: CASMGSGRYPYNEQFF. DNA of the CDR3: TGTGCCAGCATGGGTTCCGGGAGGTACCCATACAATGAGCAGTTCTTC.

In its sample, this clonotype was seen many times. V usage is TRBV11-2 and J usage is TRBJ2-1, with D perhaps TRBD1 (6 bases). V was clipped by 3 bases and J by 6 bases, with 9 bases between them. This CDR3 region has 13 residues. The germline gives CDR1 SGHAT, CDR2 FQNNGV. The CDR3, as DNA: TGTGCCAGCAGCTTCTCCAGGGGCAATGAGCAGTTCTTC. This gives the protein CASSFSRGNEQFF.

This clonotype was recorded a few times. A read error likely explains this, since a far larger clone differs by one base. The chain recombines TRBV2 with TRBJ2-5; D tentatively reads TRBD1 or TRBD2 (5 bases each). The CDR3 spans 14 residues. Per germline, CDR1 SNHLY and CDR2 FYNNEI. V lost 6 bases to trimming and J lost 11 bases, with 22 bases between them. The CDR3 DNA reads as TGTGCCAGCAGCCCTGGATCAGGGAGCGATGAGCAGTACTTC. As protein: CASSPGSGSDEQYF.

DNA of the CDR3: TGCAGTGCTAGAGATTCGGCTAGGGGAGAGACCCAGTACTTC. This encodes CSARDSARGETQYF. This sequence joins TRBV20-1 and TRBJ2-5, with a tentative D call TRBD1 (5 bases). The V gene's germline CDR1 is DFQATT and CDR2 SNEGSKA (reference sequence). The CDR3 has 14 residues. The ends were cut back, 0 bases at V and 4 bases at J, with 12 bases in the middle.

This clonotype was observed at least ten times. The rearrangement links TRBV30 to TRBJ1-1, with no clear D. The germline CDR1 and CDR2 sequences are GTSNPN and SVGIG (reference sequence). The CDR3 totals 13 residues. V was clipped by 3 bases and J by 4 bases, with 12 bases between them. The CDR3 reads CAWRRPGGTEAFF. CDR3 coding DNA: TGTGCCTGGAGGAGGCCTGGAGGCACTGAAGCTTTCTTT.

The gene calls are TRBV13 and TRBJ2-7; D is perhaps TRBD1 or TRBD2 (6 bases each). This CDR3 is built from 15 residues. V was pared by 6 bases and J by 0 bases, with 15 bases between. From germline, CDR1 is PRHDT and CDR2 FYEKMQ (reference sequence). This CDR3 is CASSNAGTLSYEQYF. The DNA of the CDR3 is TGTGCCAGCAGTAACGCGGGGACACTCTCCTACGAGCAGTACTTC.

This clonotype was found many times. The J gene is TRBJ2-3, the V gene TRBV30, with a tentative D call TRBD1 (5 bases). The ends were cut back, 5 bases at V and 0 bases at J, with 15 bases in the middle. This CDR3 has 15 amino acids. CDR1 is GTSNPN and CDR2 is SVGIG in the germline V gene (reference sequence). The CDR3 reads CAWQIGEASTDTQYF. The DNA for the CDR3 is TGTGCCTGGCAAATAGGGGAAGCTAGCACAGATACGCAGTATTTT. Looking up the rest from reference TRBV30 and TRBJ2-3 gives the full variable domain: SQTIHQWPATLVQPVGSPLSLECTVEGTSNPNLYWYRQAAGRGLQLLFYSVGIGQISSEVPQNLSASRPQDRQFILSSKKLLLSDSGFYLCAWQIGEASTDTQYFGPGTRLTVL.

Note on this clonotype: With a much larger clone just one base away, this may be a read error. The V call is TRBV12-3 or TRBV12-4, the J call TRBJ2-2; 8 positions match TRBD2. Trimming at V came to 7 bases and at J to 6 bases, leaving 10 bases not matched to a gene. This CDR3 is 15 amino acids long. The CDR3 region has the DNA TGTGCCAGCAACGAGCGGGGGAGGCTGGCCGGGGAGCTGTTTTTT. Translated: CASNERGRLAGELFF.

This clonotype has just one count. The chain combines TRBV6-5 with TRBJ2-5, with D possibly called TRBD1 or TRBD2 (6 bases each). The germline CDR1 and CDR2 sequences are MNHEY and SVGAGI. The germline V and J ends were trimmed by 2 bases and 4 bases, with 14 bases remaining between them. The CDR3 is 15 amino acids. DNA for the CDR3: TGTGCCAGCAGTTACGCCGTCGGGGGCCCAGAGACCCAGTACTTC. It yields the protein CASSYAVGGPETQYF.

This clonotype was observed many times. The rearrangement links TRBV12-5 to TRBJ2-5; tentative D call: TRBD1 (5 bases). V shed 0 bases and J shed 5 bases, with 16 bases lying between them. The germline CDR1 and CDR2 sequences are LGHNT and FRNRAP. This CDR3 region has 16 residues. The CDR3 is CASGLVTVGRGETQYF. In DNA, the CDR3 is TGTGCTAGTGGTTTGGTAACAGTTGGAAGGGGTGAGACCCAGTACTTC.

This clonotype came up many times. DNA of the CDR3: TGCAGTGCTACTAGCGTTAGCAATGAGCAGTTCTTC. The encoded protein is CSATSVSNEQFF. The V and J genes are TRBV20-1 and TRBJ2-1, with D perhaps TRBD2 (6 bases). The CDR3 runs to 12 residues. Germline V lookup: CDR1 DFQATT, CDR2 SNEGSKA (reference sequence). The V end lost 4 bases, the J end lost 6 bases, and 10 bases lay between the germline ends.